This T cell receptor (beta chain) originates from a study of blood T cells in healthy people across ages. Germline V gene data show CDR1 as SGHKS and CDR2 as YYEKEE (reference sequence). The CDR3 loop spans 16 amino acids. With V trimmed by 4 bases and J by 1 base, 3 bases remained unmatched. PCR was performed a second time for roughly 6 to 12 cycles using a sample-barcoded 5' primer and a J-beta primer mix. TCRdb recomputed calls from the 5' RACE reads with MiXCR, one row per CDR3 protein. Among about 800,000 distinct CDR3 sequences listed, 20% to 25% were seen once. This sample was shared with a second study, whose subject was T cells of mothers and their children. That report adds: Both sample barcodes and 2-4 random nucleotides came from the M1S primer of the second PCR. Each child contributed 3.1 million or so TCR beta CDR3 reads, while each mother contributed over 8 million.

Source material: blood. The sequence was collected from a boy between 10 and 17 years old in good health. The rearrangement joins TRBV5-5 to TRBJ2-2; 11 bases fit TRBD1. As DNA, the CDR3 is TGTGCCAGCAGCGGGACAGGGGGGGAGAACACCGGGGAGCTGTTTTTT. Protein product: CASSGTGGENTGELFF.